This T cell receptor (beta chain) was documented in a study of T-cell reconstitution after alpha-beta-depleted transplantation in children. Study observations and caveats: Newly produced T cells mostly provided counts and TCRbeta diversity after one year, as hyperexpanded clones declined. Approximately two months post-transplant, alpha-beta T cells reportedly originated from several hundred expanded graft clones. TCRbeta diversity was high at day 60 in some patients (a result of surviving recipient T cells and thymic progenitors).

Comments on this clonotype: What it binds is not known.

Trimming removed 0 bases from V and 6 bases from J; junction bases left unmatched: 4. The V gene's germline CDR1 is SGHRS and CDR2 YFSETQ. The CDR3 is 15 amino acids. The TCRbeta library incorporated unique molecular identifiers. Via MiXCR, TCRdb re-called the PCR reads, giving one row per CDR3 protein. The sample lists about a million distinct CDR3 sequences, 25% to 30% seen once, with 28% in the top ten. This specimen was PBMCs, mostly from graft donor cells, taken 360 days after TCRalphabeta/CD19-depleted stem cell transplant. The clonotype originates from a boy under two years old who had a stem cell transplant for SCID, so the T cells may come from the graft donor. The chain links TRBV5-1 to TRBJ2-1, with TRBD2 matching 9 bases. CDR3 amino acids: CASSLEGLAFNEQFF. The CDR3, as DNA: TGCGCCAGCAGCTTGGAAGGACTAGCGTTCAATGAGCAGTTCTTC. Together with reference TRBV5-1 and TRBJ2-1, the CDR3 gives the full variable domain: KAGVTQTPRYLIKTRGQQVTLSCSPISGHRSVSWYQQTPGQGLQFLFEYFSETQRNKGNFPGRFSGRQFSNSRSEMNVSTLELGDSALYLCASSLEGLAFNEQFFGPGTRLTVL.